This is a list of T cell receptor beta chains from one sample in a study of T cell changes during pregnancy in multiple sclerosis. Generated by immunoSEQ multiplex PCR, the TCRdb table keeps only in-frame clones and is missing some. The profile shows 30,000 to 40,000 clones, 70% to 90% of them singletons. The sample was CD8+ T cells from peripheral blood mononuclear cells, taken in the third trimester of pregnancy. These receptors originate from a female donor with multiple sclerosis, enrolled in a pregnancy study. CDR3s include the opening cysteine and the closing phenylalanine or tryptophan. D genes are given only for firm matches. Only some rows state a clone size, as once, few, many or a class for expanded clones.

v_gene	abundance	j_gene	d_gene	CDR3aa	CDR3nt
TRBV7-9	.	TRBJ2-1	.	CASSLEGVVGEQFF	TGTGCCAGCAGCTTAGAAGGGGTGGTTGGCGAGCAGTTCTTC
TRBV29-1	once	TRBJ2-3	TRBD1	CSAGQATADTQYF	TGCAGCGCGGGACAGGCGACTGCAGATACGCAGTATTTT
TRBV5-6	.	TRBJ1-2	TRBD1	CASSFGTDDYGYTF	TGTGCCAGCAGCTTCGGGACAGATGACTATGGCTACACCTTC
TRBV10-2	.	TRBJ2-5	.	CASTPTNQETQYF	TGCGCCAGCACCCCCACAAACCAAGAGACCCAGTACTTC
TRBV27	.	TRBJ1-6	.	CASRTGIEYSPLHF	TGTGCCAGCAGAACAGGGATTGAGTATTCACCCCTCCACTTT
TRBV7-2	.	TRBJ2-3	TRBD2	CASSPLSGGPDTQYF	TGTGCCAGCAGCCCCTTAAGCGGGGGGCCAGATACGCAGTATTTT
TRBV9	.	TRBJ2-3	.	CASSVAGGGGGSDTQYF	TGTGCCAGCAGCGTAGCTGGAGGGGGGGGTGGTTCAGATACGCAGTATTTT
TRBV10-3	.	TRBJ1-3	.	CAISEFPGQSESGNTIYF	TGTGCCATCAGTGAGTTCCCAGGACAGTCAGAATCTGGAAACACCATATATTTT
TRBV11-2	.	TRBJ2-3	TRBD2	CASSFESSGGELGTDTQYF	TGTGCCAGCAGCTTCGAGTCTAGCGGGGGGGAGCTAGGCACAGATACGCAGTATTTT
TRBV6-1	few	TRBJ1-1	.	CASSEVPVNTEAFF	TGTGCCAGCAGTGAAGTCCCAGTGAACACTGAAGCTTTCTTT
TRBV6-5	.	TRBJ1-1	.	CASSYSLHTEAFF	TGTGCCAGCAGTTACTCGCTACACACTGAAGCTTTCTTT
TRBV9	.	TRBJ1-6	TRBD1	CASSQGDRGGSPLHF	TGTGCCAGCAGCCAGGGGGACAGGGGAGGATCACCCCTCCACTTT
TRBV30	.	TRBJ2-1	TRBD2	CAWSSTSGHYNEQFF	TGTGCCTGGAGCTCGACTAGCGGGCATTACAATGAGCAGTTCTTC
TRBV9	.	TRBJ2-3	TRBD2	CASSVESAGGNTDTQYF	TGTGCCAGCAGCGTAGAGTCTGCGGGGGGCAACACAGATACGCAGTATTTT
TRBV9	.	TRBJ1-1	.	CASSGPGSNTEAFF	TGTGCCAGCAGCGGGCCGGGGTCGAACACTGAAGCTTTCTTT
TRBV7-9	.	TRBJ2-7	TRBD1	CASSSLTGEQVYEQYF	TGTGCCAGCAGCTCCCTTACAGGGGAGCAGGTGTACGAGCAGTACTTC
TRBV7-9	.	TRBJ2-7	.	CAGGDPAYEQYF	TGTGCCGGCGGGGACCCAGCCTACGAGCAGTACTTC
TRBV2	.	TRBJ1-1	.	CASSDRAAEAFF	TGTGCCAGCAGTGACAGGGCGGCTGAAGCTTTCTTT